The 11 T cell receptor beta chains given below trace back to one sample, sequenced in a study of cytomegalovirus exposure and HLA in healthy donors. Assay used: immunoSEQ multiplex PCR; TCRdb lists only in-frame clones, some missing. The data contain about 130,000 clones, around 90% of them singletons. The sequencing input was PBMCs. The source of these receptors is a woman in her late teens or twenties in good health and CMV-seronegative.

This clone was counted a few times. The chain joins TRBV16 to TRBJ2-3, with D tentatively TRBD2 (6 bases). Trimming shortened V by 2 bases and J by 6 bases, and 18 bases separated the two germline ends. CDR3 length equals 16 residues. Germline-derived CDR1 and CDR2 are KGHSY and FQNENV. Written as DNA, the CDR3 is TGTGCCAGCAGCCAAGATCTGGCGGGAATCGGTGATACGCAGTATTTT. Translated, it gives CASSQDLAGIGDTQYF.

The chain combines TRBV4-1 with TRBJ2-2; D perhaps matches TRBD1 (5 bases). Trimming removed 6 bases at V and 4 bases at J, with 15 bases between. The V gene's germline CDR1 is MGHRA and CDR2 YSYEKL. This CDR3 contains 15 residues. The CDR3 sequence is CASSLTSQGTGELFF. The CDR3 DNA reads as TGCGCCAGCAGTCTGACATCTCAGGGCACCGGGGAGCTGTTTTTT.

V is TRBV19 and J is TRBJ1-4; TRBD1 aligns across 7 bases. Germline CDR1 reads LNHDA; CDR2 reads SQIVND (reference sequence). The V gene end was trimmed by 6 bases and the J gene end by 8 bases; junction bases not matched to a gene: 3. The CDR3 loop spans 12 amino acids. In DNA, the CDR3 is TGTGCCAGTAGGTCAGGGGGGGAAAAACTGTTTTTT. Protein: CASRSGGEKLFF.

The rearrangement joins TRBV15 to TRBJ2-1, with 9 bases matching TRBD2. The CDR3 loop spans 15 amino acids. V lost 3 bases to trimming and J lost 0 bases; unmatched junction nucleotides: 0. Germline V gene lookup returns CDR1 LNHNV and CDR2 YYDKDF (reference sequence). CDR3 coding DNA: TGTGCCACCAGCAGGACTAGCGGCTCCTACAATGAGCAGTTCTTC. Encoded protein: CATSRTSGSYNEQFF.

This clone was detected only a few times. The J gene is TRBJ1-5, the V gene TRBV6-1, with D possibly being TRBD1 (6 bases). V lost 4 bases, J lost 9 bases, and 10 bases lay in between. The CDR3 has 12 residues. Germline CDR1 reads MNHNS; CDR2 reads SASEGT. The CDR3 DNA is TGTGCCAGCAGTGTGGGGGCTCGGCCCCAGCATTTT. As protein: CASSVGARPQHF.

The CDR3 region has the DNA TGTGCCAGCCAAGACAGTAGCTCCTACTATGGCTACACCTTC. Amino acids: CASQDSSSYYGYTF. The rearrangement links TRBV6-5 to TRBJ1-2, with a tentative D call TRBD1 (5 bases). V dropped 8 bases and J dropped 3 bases, with 16 bases sitting between them. CDR1 and CDR2 (germline): MNHEY, SVGAGI. CDR3 length equals 14 residues.

The J gene is TRBJ2-7, the V gene TRBV13, with TRBD2 matching over 13 bases. The V gene's germline CDR1 is PRHDT and CDR2 FYEKMQ (reference sequence). The CDR3 is 18 amino acids. V shed 5 bases, J shed 2 bases, and the junction held 12 bases outside the gene matches. The chain's CDR3 is CASSRTGTSGTSTYEQYF. In DNA, the CDR3 is TGTGCCAGCAGCCGGACCGGGACTAGCGGGACGAGTACCTACGAGCAGTACTTC.

The chain couples TRBV30 to TRBJ2-3, with a possible D match to TRBD1 (6 bases). Trimming stripped 5 bases from V and 3 bases from J, with 18 bases between. This CDR3 is built from 15 residues. Germline V lookup: CDR1 GTSNPN, CDR2 SVGIG (reference sequence). The DNA for the CDR3 is TGTGCCTGGGATATACAGGGTTTTCTGACAGATACGCAGTATTTT. Its protein product is CAWDIQGFLTDTQYF. The complete variable domain, with remaining parts taken from reference TRBV30 and TRBJ2-3, reads SQTIHQWPATLVQPVGSPLSLECTVEGTSNPNLYWYRQAAGRGLQLLFYSVGIGQISSEVPQNLSASRPQDRQFILSSKKLLLSDSGFYLCAWDIQGFLTDTQYFGPGTRLTVL.

This chain uses TRBV28 with TRBJ2-7; 8 bases are a match to TRBD1. Germline loops: CDR1 MDHEN, CDR2 SYDVKM. V lost 7 bases and J lost 0; bases outside the gene matches: 8. This CDR3 region has 15 residues. The CDR3 reads CASKGQEAISYEQYF. In nucleotides, the CDR3 is TGTGCCAGCAAGGGACAGGAAGCGATCTCCTACGAGCAGTACTTC.

The gene calls are TRBV27 and TRBJ2-6; D not certain. V was shortened by 7 bases and J by 0 bases, with 13 bases between the two germline ends. This CDR3 has 16 residues. From germline, CDR1 is MNHEY and CDR2 SMNVEV (reference sequence). CDR3 sequence (DNA): TGTGCCAGCACCCCGCGACTTTACTCTGGGGCCAACGTCCTGACTTTC. Protein product: CASTPRLYSGANVLTF.

V gene TRBV19 combines with J gene TRBJ1-5; TRBD1 is a possible D gene (5 bases). The V gene's germline CDR1 is LNHDA and CDR2 SQIVND (reference sequence). V lost 10 bases to trimming and J lost 0 bases, with 13 bases between them. The CDR3 contains 14 residues. The CDR3 loop reads CATNQGYSNQPQHF. The CDR3 bases are TGTGCCACAAACCAGGGTTATAGCAATCAGCCCCAGCATTTT.